A selection of T cell receptor beta chains follows, all from one sample in a study of graft-versus-host responses after intestinal transplantation. The method was immunoSEQ multiplex PCR; TCRdb's version includes in-frame clones alone and lacks a portion of them. The top ten hold about 0.73% of the sample, which has nearly 110,000 clones, over 80% seen once. These receptors are not linked to any known antigen. Specimen: unstimulated CD4+ T cells sorted from spleen or lymph node cells, collected before transplant. These receptor sequences come from a human donor who was the organ donor for an intestinal transplant. Both conserved end residues are part of each CDR3. D genes are given only for firm matches. A clone size is listed for some rows: how often the clone was seen (once, few, many), or a class if it is expanded.

CDR3 DNA: TGTGCCTGGATCGGGCCAGGGGGGAACACTGAAGCTTTCTTT
CDR3 protein: CAWIGPGGNTEAFF
D gene: TRBD1
J gene: TRBJ1-1
V gene: TRBV30
clone size: NA

CDR3 DNA: TGTGCCAGCAGTCATGACAGGGTCCGGACTGAAGCTTTCTTT
CDR3 protein: CASSHDRVRTEAFF
D gene: TRBD1
J gene: TRBJ1-1
V gene: TRBV6-5
clone size: NA

CDR3 DNA: TGTGCCAGCAGCCGCTCTCTGAGAGGGGGCACAGATACGCAGTATTTT
CDR3 protein: CASSRSLRGGTDTQYF
D gene: NA
J gene: TRBJ2-3
V gene: TRBV7-2
clone size: NA

CDR3 DNA: TGTGCCAGCAGTACTCGGACGGGGAGTCCCTACGAGCAGTACTTC
CDR3 protein: CASSTRTGSPYEQYF
D gene: NA
J gene: TRBJ2-7
V gene: TRBV27
clone size: once

CDR3 DNA: TGTGCCAGCAGCTTAACGACAGGGGGGAGTCAGCCCCAGCATTTT
CDR3 protein: CASSLTTGGSQPQHF
D gene: TRBD1
J gene: TRBJ1-5
V gene: TRBV7-9
clone size: once

CDR3 DNA: TGTGCCAGCAGTGAAGCCGGGAGGAGTGATACGCAGTATTTT
CDR3 protein: CASSEAGRSDTQYF
D gene: TRBD2
J gene: TRBJ2-3
V gene: TRBV6-1
clone size: NA

CDR3 DNA: TGTGCCAGCAGGCGGGACAACTCCTACAATGAGCAGTTCTTC
CDR3 protein: CASRRDNSYNEQFF
D gene: NA
J gene: TRBJ2-1
V gene: TRBV6-5
clone size: NA

CDR3 DNA: TGTGCCAGCAGCCACCCGACTGGACGCGACACCGGGGAGCTGTTTTTT
CDR3 protein: CASSHPTGRDTGELFF
D gene: NA
J gene: TRBJ2-2
V gene: TRBV16
clone size: NA

CDR3 DNA: TGTGCCAGCAGCCTCACAGGGGTCGGTGAAAAACTGTTTTTT
CDR3 protein: CASSLTGVGEKLFF
D gene: TRBD1
J gene: TRBJ1-4
V gene: TRBV28
clone size: NA

CDR3 DNA: TGTGCCAGCACCCCCCTAGCGGGGGGGAAAGATACGCAGTATTTT
CDR3 protein: CASTPLAGGKDTQYF
D gene: TRBD2
J gene: TRBJ2-3
V gene: TRBV9
clone size: once

CDR3 DNA: TGTGCCAGCAGCAGGGACGTCTCCTACGAGCAGTACTTC
CDR3 protein: CASSRDVSYEQYF
D gene: NA
J gene: TRBJ2-7
V gene: TRBV5-3
clone size: NA

CDR3 DNA: TGTGCCAGCAGTACATCTTCTAGCGGACCCACAGATACGCAGTATTTT
CDR3 protein: CASSTSSSGPTDTQYF
D gene: TRBD2
J gene: TRBJ2-3
V gene: TRBV28
clone size: NA

CDR3 DNA: TGTGCCAGCAGCGTAGCGGGATCTGGGGCCAACGTCCTGACTTTC
CDR3 protein: CASSVAGSGANVLTF
D gene: NA
J gene: TRBJ2-6
V gene: TRBV9
clone size: NA

CDR3 DNA: TGTGCCAGCAGCTTCCCCAGGGGGAAGGGCTATGGCTACACCTTC
CDR3 protein: CASSFPRGKGYGYTF
D gene: TRBD1
J gene: TRBJ1-2
V gene: TRBV7-9
clone size: once

CDR3 DNA: TGTGCCAGCAGCTCCGTAGCGGGAGGAAACATTCAGTACTTC
CDR3 protein: CASSSVAGGNIQYF
D gene: TRBD2
J gene: TRBJ2-4
V gene: TRBV5-4
clone size: NA

CDR3 DNA: TGTGCCAGCAGTCAGGGACAGGTACGATACAATGAGCAGTTCTTC
CDR3 protein: CASSQGQVRYNEQFF
D gene: TRBD1
J gene: TRBJ2-1
V gene: TRBV11-3
clone size: NA

CDR3 DNA: TGTGCCAGCAGCTTAGTGGTGGGACAGGCGTACGAGCAGTACTTC
CDR3 protein: CASSLVVGQAYEQYF
D gene: TRBD1
J gene: TRBJ2-7
V gene: TRBV7-9
clone size: NA

CDR3 DNA: TGCGCCAGCAGCGACTACGATACGCAGTATTTT
CDR3 protein: CASSDYDTQYF
D gene: NA
J gene: TRBJ2-3
V gene: TRBV5-1
clone size: NA

CDR3 DNA: TGTGCCAGCTCATCACCTTCCTACGAGCAGTACTTC
CDR3 protein: CASSSPSYEQYF
D gene: NA
J gene: TRBJ2-7
V gene: TRBV18
clone size: NA

CDR3 DNA: TGTGCCAGCTCCAGCGGGAGGCAAGAGACCCAGTACTTC
CDR3 protein: CASSSGRQETQYF
D gene: TRBD2
J gene: TRBJ2-5
V gene: TRBV6-1
clone size: NA

CDR3 DNA: TGTGCCAGCAGCGCGGCAATTGAATTCCAAAACACCATATATTTT
CDR3 protein: CASSAAIEFQNTIYF
D gene: NA
J gene: TRBJ1-3
V gene: TRBV9
clone size: NA

CDR3 DNA: TGCAGCGTTGAATGGGTGACGGAAGAGACCCAGTACTTC
CDR3 protein: CSVEWVTEETQYF
D gene: NA
J gene: TRBJ2-5
V gene: TRBV29-1
clone size: NA

CDR3 DNA: TGCAGCGTGGTAGACAGGGAAAAACTGTTTTTT
CDR3 protein: CSVVDREKLFF
D gene: NA
J gene: TRBJ1-4
V gene: TRBV29-1
clone size: NA

CDR3 DNA: TGTGCCAGCAGCCCCTCGGTCGGGAGCCGCCGCGAGCAGTACTTC
CDR3 protein: CASSPSVGSRREQYF
D gene: NA
J gene: TRBJ2-7
V gene: TRBV7-3
clone size: NA

CDR3 DNA: TGCGCCAGCAGCTATCGGGGGAATAATTCACCCCTCCACTTT
CDR3 protein: CASSYRGNNSPLHF
D gene: NA
J gene: TRBJ1-6
V gene: TRBV5-1
clone size: NA

CDR3 DNA: TGTGCCACCAGCAGAGTTTCTGGGGTCCGCACAGATACGCAGTATTTT
CDR3 protein: CATSRVSGVRTDTQYF
D gene: NA
J gene: TRBJ2-3
V gene: TRBV15
clone size: NA

CDR3 DNA: TGTGCCAGCAGTTTCGGACTAGCGGGGGGCACAGATACGCAGTATTTT
CDR3 protein: CASSFGLAGGTDTQYF
D gene: TRBD2
J gene: TRBJ2-3
V gene: TRBV6-6
clone size: few

CDR3 DNA: TGCGCCAGCAGTTCGCGGGACAGGGGTCTTTTGCGGACTGAAGCTTTCTTT
CDR3 protein: CASSSRDRGLLRTEAFF
D gene: TRBD1
J gene: TRBJ1-1
V gene: TRBV23-1
clone size: NA